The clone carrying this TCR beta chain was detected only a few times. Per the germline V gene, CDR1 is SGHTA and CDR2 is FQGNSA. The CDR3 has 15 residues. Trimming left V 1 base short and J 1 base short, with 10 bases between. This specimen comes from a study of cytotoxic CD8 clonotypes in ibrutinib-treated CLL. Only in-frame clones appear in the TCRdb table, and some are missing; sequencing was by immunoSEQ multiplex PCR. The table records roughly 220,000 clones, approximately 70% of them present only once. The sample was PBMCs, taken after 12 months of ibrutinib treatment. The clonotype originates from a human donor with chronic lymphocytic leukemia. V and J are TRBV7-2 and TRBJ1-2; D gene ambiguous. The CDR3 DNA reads TGTGCCAGCAGCTTAGGGAAAGGCTTTAACTATGGCTACACCTTC. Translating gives CASSLGKGFNYGYTF. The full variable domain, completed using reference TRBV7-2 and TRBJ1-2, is GAGVSQSPSNKVTEKGKDVELRCDPISGHTALYWYRQSLGQGLEFLIYFQGNSAPDKSGLPSDRFSAERTGGSVSTLTIQRTQQEDSAVYLCASSLGKGFNYGYTFGSGTRLTVV.